These 16 T cell receptor beta chains originate from one sample sequenced in a study of OX40 agonist ivuxolimab in advanced cancers. TCRdb keeps only in-frame clones here, not all; method: immunoSEQ multiplex PCR. The sample contains about 77,000 clones, around 86% of which appear only once. The sample in question was CD4+ or CD8+ T cells sorted from blood, obtained in a trial of the OX40 agonist ivuxolimab. The receptors shown here come from an adult with an advanced solid tumor such as melanoma, head and neck, liver or kidney cancer.

V gene TRBV5-4 combines with J gene TRBJ1-1; perhaps TRBD1 as D (5 bases). Germline CDR1 is SGHNT and CDR2 is YYREEE (reference sequence). V was pared by 4 bases and J by 5 bases, with 9 bases between. The length of the CDR3 is 12 residues. The CDR3 sequence is CASSRGGTEAFF. The CDR3 coding sequence is TGTGCCAGCAGCCGGGGGGGAACTGAAGCTTTCTTT.

V usage is TRBV5-8 and J usage is TRBJ2-3; the D is unclear. The CDR3 is made up of 17 amino acids. Deletions cut 0 bases from V and 0 bases from J, with 14 bases between. The germline gives CDR1 SGHTS, CDR2 YDEGEE. CDR3 loop: CASSLASTGTSTDTQYF. The CDR3 bases are TGTGCCAGCAGCTTGGCATCGACTGGCACTAGCACAGATACGCAGTATTTT.

The J gene is TRBJ1-5, the V gene TRBV6-6; 7 bases are a match to TRBD1. The CDR3 length is 12 residues. The germline CDR1 and CDR2 sequences are MNHNY and SVGAGI (reference sequence). The V gene end was trimmed by 6 bases and the J gene end by 7 bases; junction bases not matched to a gene: 3. CDR3 sequence (DNA): TGTGCCAGCAGCCAGGGGGACCAGCCCCAGCATTTT. The encoded protein is CASSQGDQPQHF.

Only a few counts were recorded for this clone. The gene calls are TRBV19 and TRBJ1-1, with D perhaps TRBD1 (5 bases). The CDR3 has 16 amino acids. Trimming pared 3 bases from V and 4 bases from J, leaving 18 bases between. Per the germline V gene, CDR1 is LNHDA and CDR2 is SQIVND (reference sequence). In DNA form, the CDR3 reads TGTGCCAGTAGTATCAAGAGTGGTAGGGGTCTCACTGAAGCTTTCTTT. Residues: CASSIKSGRGLTEAFF.

The chain recombines TRBV7-9 with TRBJ1-1; D is unresolved. V gave up 1 base and J gave up 5 bases, with 17 bases separating them. Per germline, CDR1 SEHNR and CDR2 FQNEAQ (reference sequence). CDR3 size: 16 residues. Written as DNA, the CDR3 is TGTGCCAGCAGCTTAGGTCTTGCTGGGCGAGGGACTGAAGCTTTCTTT. This encodes CASSLGLAGRGTEAFF.

This clone was picked up one time. Other nucleotide sequences in the sample specify the same CDR3. The chain combines TRBV11-3 with TRBJ1-3; 8 nucleotides agree with TRBD1. After removal of 5 bases from V and 2 bases from J, the junction contained 5 bases not matched to a gene. Per germline, CDR1 SGHNT and CDR2 YENEEA. The CDR3 contains 15 residues. In DNA, the CDR3 is TGTGCCAGCAGCCCAGGACAGGGCCCTGGAAACACCATATATTTT. It yields the protein CASSPGQGPGNTIYF.

This clone was recorded once. The V gene is TRBV11-1, the J gene TRBJ1-4; D is undetermined. This CDR3 has 13 residues. The germline V gene encodes CDR1 SGHAT and CDR2 FQDESV (reference sequence). Trimming cost V 3 bases and J 8 bases, with 10 bases left between them. The CDR3 nucleotides are TGTGCCAGCAGCTTTCGGGAAAACGAAAAACTGTTTTTT. As protein: CASSFRENEKLFF.

The chain is built from TRBV6-4 and TRBJ1-5, with TRBD1 as a possible D gene (6 bases). CDR3 length equals 14 residues. Germline-derived CDR1 and CDR2 are MRHNA and SNTAGT. The V end was cut by 0 bases, the J end by 6 bases, with 9 bases between. CDR3 region: CASSDSGGSQPQHF. In DNA form, the CDR3 reads TGTGCCAGCAGTGACTCCGGGGGCTCTCAGCCCCAGCATTTT.

The genes are TRBV4-1 and TRBJ1-3; TRBD1 agrees at 7 bases. Germline V gives CDR1 MGHRA, CDR2 YSYEKL. The CDR3 runs to 17 residues. The trim removed 0 bases at V and 0 bases at J, leaving 5 bases unmatched. CDR3 DNA sequence: TGCGCCAGCAGCCAAGAGGACAGGCGCTACTCTGGAAACACCATATATTTT. This sequence encodes CASSQEDRRYSGNTIYF.

The rearrangement joins TRBV19 to TRBJ1-5; 8 nucleotides align to TRBD1. The germline V gene has CDR1 LNHDA and CDR2 SQIVND (reference sequence). CDR3 size: 14 residues. J lost 5 bases, V lost 4 bases, and 4 bases had no gene match. As DNA, the CDR3 is TGTGCCAGTAGTAATACAGGGGGATATCAGCCCCAGCATTTT. Protein sequence: CASSNTGGYQPQHF.

The J gene is TRBJ2-5, the V gene TRBV29-1, with TRBD1 matching over 12 bases. Germline CDR1 reads SQVTM; CDR2 reads ANQGSEA. The CDR3 spans 14 residues. V dropped 6 bases and J dropped 5; count of bases not matched to a gene: 7. CDR3 sequence reads: CSVSGTGGSETQYF. The CDR3, as DNA: TGCAGCGTCTCCGGGACAGGGGGCAGTGAGACCCAGTACTTC. Complete variable domain (other parts from reference TRBV29-1 and TRBJ2-5): SAVISQKPSRDICQRGTSLTIQCQVDSQVTMMFWYRQQPGQSLTLIATANQGSEATYESGFVIDKFPISRPNLTFSTLTVSNMSPEDSSIYLCSVSGTGGSETQYFGPGTRLLVL.

The chain joins TRBV2 to TRBJ2-3; no clear D gene. Germline V gene data show CDR1 as SNHLY and CDR2 as FYNNEI. V gave up 2 bases and J gave up 4 bases, with 1 base separating them. CDR3 length: 11 residues. The CDR3 loop reads CASSEPDTQYF. CDR3 bases: TGTGCCAGCAGTGAACCAGATACGCAGTATTTT.

The rearrangement joins TRBV6-5 to TRBJ2-5; D uncertain. Trimming removed 5 bases at V and 4 bases at J, with 14 bases between. The CDR3 spans 14 residues. The V gene's germline CDR1 is MNHEY and CDR2 SVGAGI. Here the CDR3 DNA reads TGTGCCAGCAGTCCGGCCCCCTCGGGAGAGACCCAGTACTTC. Amino acids: CASSPAPSGETQYF.

The rearrangement joins TRBV9 to TRBJ1-1; D uncertain. V was clipped by 7 bases and J by 1 base, with 11 bases between them. The CDR3 loop spans 13 amino acids. Germline CDR1 and CDR2: SGDLS and YYNGEE. The CDR3 reads CASPWAPNTEAFF. In DNA form, the CDR3 reads TGTGCCAGCCCGTGGGCGCCGAACACTGAAGCTTTCTTT.

This sequence joins TRBV5-4 and TRBJ1-2; weak D call: TRBD1 (5 bases). Between the trimmed V and J ends, which lost 7 bases and 4 bases, there was a span of 17 bases. This CDR3 is built from 14 residues. Germline V gene lookup returns CDR1 SGHNT and CDR2 YYREEE (reference sequence). Here the CDR3 DNA reads TGTGCCAGCGGGGCTGGGGCAGATTTCTATGGCTACACCTTC. This translates into CASGAGADFYGYTF.

CDR3 in DNA: TGTGCCAGCAGTTTAGGGGGGAGAGGTCGGGAGACCCAGTACTTC. Amino acid sequence: CASSLGGRGRETQYF. V usage is TRBV27 and J usage is TRBJ2-5; D is perhaps TRBD2 (6 bases). V gave up 2 bases and J gave up 5 bases, with 15 bases separating them. Germline V gene data show CDR1 as MNHEY and CDR2 as SMNVEV (reference sequence). The CDR3 totals 15 residues.